At least ten counts were recorded for the clone carrying this TCR gamma chain. A read error may produce the germline difference seen at one junction end. This sample stems from a study of γδ T cells in repeated Plasmodium falciparum infection. Study in general: Malian samples came from no-transmission periods or across acute febrile malaria episodes.

Bulk repertoires came from Vgamma9/Vdelta2+ or Vdelta2-negative gammadelta T cells flow-sorted from PBMC. TCRdb re-called the multiplex PCR reads via CATT. The repertoire includes around 24,000 gamma-chain clones, over 2.5% of them detected once, and roughly 30% sits in the top ten. CDR1 is VTNTFY, CDR2 YDVSTARD, per germline (reference sequence). This CDR3 is 16 amino acids long. This rearrangement joins TRGV3 to TRGJP2. The material sequenced was gamma-delta T cells from blood. This clonotype was obtained from a pool of human donors (malaria-infected and uninfected, not separated). CDR3 coding DNA: TGTGCCACCTGGGACAGGCCGAAAGGTAGGGATTGGATCAAGACGTTT. It is translated as CATWDRPKGRDWIKTF.